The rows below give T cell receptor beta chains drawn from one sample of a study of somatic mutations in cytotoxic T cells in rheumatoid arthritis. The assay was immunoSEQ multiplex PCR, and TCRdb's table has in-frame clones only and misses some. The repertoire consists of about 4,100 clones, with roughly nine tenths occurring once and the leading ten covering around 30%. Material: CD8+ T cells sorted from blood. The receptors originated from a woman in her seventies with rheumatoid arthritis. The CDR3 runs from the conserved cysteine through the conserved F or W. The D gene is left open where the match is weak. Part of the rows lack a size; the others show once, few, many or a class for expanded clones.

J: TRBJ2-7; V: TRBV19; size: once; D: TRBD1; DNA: TGTGCCAGTAGTCAGGGGGTCGGAGTCGAGCAGTACTTC; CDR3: CASSQGVGVEQYF
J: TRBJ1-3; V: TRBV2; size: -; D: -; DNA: TGTGCCAGCAGTGAGTTTTCAGGCGCGAGCTCTGGAAACATGATATATTTT; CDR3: CASSEFSGASSGNMIYF
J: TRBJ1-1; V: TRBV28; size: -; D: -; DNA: TGTGCCAGCAGTTTCTGGCGTCAGGGTTCTGAAGCTTTCTTT; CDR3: CASSFWRQGSEAFF
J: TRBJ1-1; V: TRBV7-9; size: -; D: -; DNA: TGTGCCAGCAGCACTAACAAAGCGAACACTGAAGCTTTCTTT; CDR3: CASSTNKANTEAFF
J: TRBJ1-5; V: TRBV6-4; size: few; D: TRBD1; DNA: TGTGCCAGCAGTTACCAGGGGGCCTATCAGCCCCAGCATTTT; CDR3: CASSYQGAYQPQHF
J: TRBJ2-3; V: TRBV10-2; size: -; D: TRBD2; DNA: TGCGCCAGCAGGGGGACTAGCGGGAGCACAGATACGCAGTATTTT; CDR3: CASRGTSGSTDTQYF
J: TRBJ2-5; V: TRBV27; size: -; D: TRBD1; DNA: TGTGCCAGCAGACTTTTCTGGGGACAGGGGAAACAAGAGACCCAGTACTTC; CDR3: CASRLFWGQGKQETQYF
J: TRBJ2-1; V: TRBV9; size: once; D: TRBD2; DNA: TGTGCCAGCACGACTAGCGGGGGACACAATGAGCAGTTCTTC; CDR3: CASTTSGGHNEQFF
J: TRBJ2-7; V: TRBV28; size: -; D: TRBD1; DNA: TGTGCCAGCAGAAAGGACAGGGGGCGCGGCGAGCAGTACTTC; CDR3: CASRKDRGRGEQYF
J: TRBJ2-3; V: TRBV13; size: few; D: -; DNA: TGTGCCAGCAGCCACCCCGAGAGCGCAGATACGCAGTATTTT; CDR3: CASSHPESADTQYF
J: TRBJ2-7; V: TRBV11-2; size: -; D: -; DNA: TGTGCCAGCAGTGCGGTTCTGGGTCCATACGAGCAGTACTTC; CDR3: CASSAVLGPYEQYF
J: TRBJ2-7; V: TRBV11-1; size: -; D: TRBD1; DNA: TGTGCCAGCAGCTTCCACCGACAGGGGAGCTACGAGCAGTACTTC; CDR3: CASSFHRQGSYEQYF
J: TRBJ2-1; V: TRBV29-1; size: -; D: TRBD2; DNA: TGCAGCGTTGGGGCTAGCGGGAGTATTTCGTTCTTC; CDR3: CSVGASGSISFF
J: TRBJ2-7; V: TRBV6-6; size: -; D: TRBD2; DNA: TGTGCCAGCAGCCACGGTAGCGGGAGAGTTTACGAGCAGTACTTC; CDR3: CASSHGSGRVYEQYF
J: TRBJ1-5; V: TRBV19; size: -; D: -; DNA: TGTGCCAGTAGTAACAATTATAGCAATCAGCCCCAGCATTTT; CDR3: CASSNNYSNQPQHF
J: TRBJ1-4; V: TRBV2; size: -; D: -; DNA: TGTGCCAGCAGTCCCCCCGGGAGGGGTAATGAAAAACTGTTTTTT; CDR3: CASSPPGRGNEKLFF